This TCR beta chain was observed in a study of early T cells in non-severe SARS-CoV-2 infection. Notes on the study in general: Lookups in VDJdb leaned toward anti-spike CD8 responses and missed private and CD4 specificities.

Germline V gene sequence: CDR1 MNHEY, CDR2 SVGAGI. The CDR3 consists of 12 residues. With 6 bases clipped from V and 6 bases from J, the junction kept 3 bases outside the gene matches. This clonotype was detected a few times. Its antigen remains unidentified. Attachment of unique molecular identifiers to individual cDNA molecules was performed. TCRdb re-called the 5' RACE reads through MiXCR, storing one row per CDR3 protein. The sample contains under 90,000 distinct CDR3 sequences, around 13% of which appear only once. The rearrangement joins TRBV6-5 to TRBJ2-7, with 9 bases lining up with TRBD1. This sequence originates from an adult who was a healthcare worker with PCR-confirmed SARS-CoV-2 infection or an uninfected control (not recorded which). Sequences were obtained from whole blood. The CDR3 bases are TGTGCCAGCAGCCGGGACAGGGCCGAGCAGTACTTC. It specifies CASSRDRAEQYF.